This TCR beta chain is drawn from a study of vaccination and CD4 T cells after COVID-19. Study in general: Collection of post-vaccine samples followed dose two by a median approximately 68 days, spanning a range of 14 to 241.

Once obtained from cultured CD4+ T cells, the DNA was sequenced using the Oncomine TCR Beta short-read assay. TCRdb ran MiXCR on the PCR reads and lists one entry per CDR3 protein. Counted here are 15,000 to 20,000 distinct CDR3 sequences, about three quarters occurring once; the ten biggest clones make up about 17%. Regarding this clonotype: Its matching antigen is unknown.

CDR1 is MNHEY and CDR2 is SVGAGI in the germline V gene. The length of the CDR3 is 13 residues. Trimming took off 2 bases at V and 7 bases at J, with 8 bases between the two ends. Study-level findings and limits: Convalescent patients displayed spike mono-reactivity in 304 of 307 vaccine-specific clones.

Treatment reported: approximately nine-day PBMC culture with coronavirus spike peptide pools or control peptides (ViraFEST assay). ViraFEST relied on peptide pools to expand antigen-specific T cells; the TCRs were sequenced afterward. V and J are TRBV6-5 and TRBJ1-4, with D tentatively TRBD1 (5 bases). The input for sequencing was CD4+ T cells from blood, cultured in vitro, taken after SARS-CoV-2 vaccination. The receptor comes from a human donor who received a COVID-19 vaccine. CDR3 DNA: TGTGCCAGCAGTTACAGGGGCGGTGAAAAACTGTTTTTT. This sequence encodes CASSYRGGEKLFF.